The present TCR beta chain was sequenced within a study of beta chain features in type 1 diabetes. cDNA synthesis used the whole RNA isolate, giving expressed TCRB sequences. Profiling relied on immunoSEQ multiplex PCR, and the TCRdb table lists in-frame clones only, not all of them. The sample holds a few hundred thousand clones, 10% to 15% seen once. The germline gives CDR1 MNHEY, CDR2 SMNVEV (reference sequence). The CDR3 runs to 17 residues. The V and J ends lost 1 base and 0 bases respectively, with 10 bases between them. It was via CD45RO/CCR7/CD25/CD127/CD95/CD27 that CD4+ naive, central memory, regulatory and stem cell-like memory cells were sorted. Remarks on this clone: As yet, its antigen is unknown.

Whole-study results and caveats: A possible short-template PCR bias applies equally to patients and controls. All four CD4+ subsets from Type 1 diabetes patients carried moderately but significantly shorter TCRB CDR3s. There were fewer insertions and more deletions at the VDJ junctions of type 1 diabetes patients.

Sequenced: naive CD4+ T cells from blood. This TCR derives from a woman between 18 and 30 years old with type 1 diabetes. The rearrangement joins TRBV27 to TRBJ2-6, with unresolved D. CDR3 DNA: TGTGCCAGCAGTTTATTGGGCAGCTTCTCTGGGGCCAACGTCCTGACTTTC. This codes for CASSLLGSFSGANVLTF.